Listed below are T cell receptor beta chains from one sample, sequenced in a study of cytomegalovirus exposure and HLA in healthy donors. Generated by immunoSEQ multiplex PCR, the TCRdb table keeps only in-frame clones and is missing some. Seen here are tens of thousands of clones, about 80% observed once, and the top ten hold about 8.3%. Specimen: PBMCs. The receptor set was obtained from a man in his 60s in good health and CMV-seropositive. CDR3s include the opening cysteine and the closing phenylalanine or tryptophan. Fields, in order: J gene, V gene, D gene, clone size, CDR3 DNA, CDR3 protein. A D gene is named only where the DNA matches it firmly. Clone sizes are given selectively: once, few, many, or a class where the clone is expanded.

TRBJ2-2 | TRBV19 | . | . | TGTGCCAGTAGTCGCACAGGATTGAACACCGGGGAGCTGTTTTTT | CASSRTGLNTGELFF
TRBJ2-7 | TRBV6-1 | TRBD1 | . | TGTGCCAGCAGGGGACAGGGAGTCTACGAGCAGTACTTC | CASRGQGVYEQYF
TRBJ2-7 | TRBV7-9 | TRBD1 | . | TGTGCCAGCAGCTTAGGGTCAGGGGGCTACGAGCAGTACTTC | CASSLGSGGYEQYF
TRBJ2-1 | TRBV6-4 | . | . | TGTGCCAGCAGCCTGACAGGTAACGATGAGCAGTTCTTC | CASSLTGNDEQFF
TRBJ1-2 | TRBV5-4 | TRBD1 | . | TGTGCCAGCAGCAAAGGACAGGGGGCGGTTGGCTACACCTTC | CASSKGQGAVGYTF
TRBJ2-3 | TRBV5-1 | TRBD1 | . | TGCGCCAGCAAGAGGGGGCGAGACACAGATACGCAGTATTTT | CASKRGRDTDTQYF
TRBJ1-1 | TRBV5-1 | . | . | TGCGCCAGCAGCTTGGGCAGGTTGAACACTGAAGCTTTCTTT | CASSLGRLNTEAFF
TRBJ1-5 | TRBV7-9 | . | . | TGTGCCAGCAGCCAAGCGGGCAATCAGCCCCAGCATTTT | CASSQAGNQPQHF
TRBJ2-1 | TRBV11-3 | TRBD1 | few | TGTGCCAGCAGCCTCCGGGACAGCCAGTTTCAGCAGTTCTTC | CASSLRDSQFQQFF
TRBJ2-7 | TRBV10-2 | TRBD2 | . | TGCGCCAGCAGGGGGGGACTAGCGGGAGGATACGAGCAGTACTTC | CASRGGLAGGYEQYF
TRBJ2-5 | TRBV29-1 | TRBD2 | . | TGCAGCGTTGGGCCTAGCGGGGAAGAGACCCAGTACTTC | CSVGPSGEETQYF
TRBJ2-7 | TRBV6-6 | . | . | TGTGCCAGCAGGGACTTTCGCTACGAGCAGTACTTC | CASRDFRYEQYF
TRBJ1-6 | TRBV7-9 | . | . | TGTGCCAGCAGCTTAGACCCGGGGACAAGACAGATTTCACCCCTCCACTTT | CASSLDPGTRQISPLHF
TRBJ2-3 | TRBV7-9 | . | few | TGTGCCAGCAGCTTAGTCTCGGGGGGCGGAACAGATACGCAGTATTTT | CASSLVSGGGTDTQYF
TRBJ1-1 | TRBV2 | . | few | TGTGCCAGCAAGGAGTCCGGGGTGAACACTGAAGCTTTCTTT | CASKESGVNTEAFF